This TCR beta chain came from a study of T cell repertoires in cytomegalovirus infection. The overall study: Both a matching HLA type and CMV infection were indicated by public TCR beta signatures.

This clonotype occurred many times. What it binds is not known. CDR3 length equals 16 residues. Per the germline V gene, CDR1 is MNHGY and CDR2 is SAAAGT. Trimming left V 3 bases short and J 4 bases short, with 17 bases between. One entry per CDR3 protein results from TCRdb running MiXCR on the reads. The sample lists about 250,000 distinct CDR3 sequences, 15% to 20% occurring once. Study-level findings and limits: Public TCR beta family frequency separated CMV-and-HLA carriers, including in an independent cohort.

The receptor was derived from a human donor in good health (CMV status not recorded). Some clones in this sample may be carry-over from other donors' samples. The chain recombines TRBV6-8 with TRBJ2-3; TRBD2 might be the D (5 bases). The material sequenced was CD8+ T cells from PBMCs. Written as DNA, the CDR3 is TGTGCCAGCAGTTATTGGCCGGGGAGTAGTGCAGATACGCAGTATTTT. As protein: CASSYWPGSSADTQYF.